The TCR beta chain described here comes from a study of control samples from healthy donors and cancer patients (TCRdb year 2020). The library was built by means of the immunoSEQ multiplex PCR assay. This is the immuneACCESS table as TCRdb keeps it, with only in-frame sequences that have V and J called. A part of the clones is gone; compared with another copy, unresolved V genes explain less than half, and the rest is unexplained. The sample data list about 130,000 clones, and 90% of these were observed just once. Jointly, the top ten make up 2% to 2.5% of the sample. The germline V gene specifies SGHTA as CDR1 and FQGNSA as CDR2. For this chain, trimming is 4 bases at the V end and 3 bases at the J end, and the number of junction bases without a gene match is 9. The CDR3 has 15 amino acids, counting the end cysteine and valine. Solely the CDR3 DNA is kept, with 45 bases framed from the first base.

For this clone: The clone's antigen remains unknown. It has no much larger one-base neighbor in the sample; base qualities were not kept.

This chain joins TRBV7-2 to TRBJ2-7; 7 nucleotides in the junction match TRBD2. This TCR was recovered from a man in his late teens or twenties in good health. Source material: blood. The base sequence is TGTGCCAGCAGCTCCGAGGGAGGGCCTAACTACGAGCAGTACGTC. Its coded protein is CASSSEGGPNYEQYV.